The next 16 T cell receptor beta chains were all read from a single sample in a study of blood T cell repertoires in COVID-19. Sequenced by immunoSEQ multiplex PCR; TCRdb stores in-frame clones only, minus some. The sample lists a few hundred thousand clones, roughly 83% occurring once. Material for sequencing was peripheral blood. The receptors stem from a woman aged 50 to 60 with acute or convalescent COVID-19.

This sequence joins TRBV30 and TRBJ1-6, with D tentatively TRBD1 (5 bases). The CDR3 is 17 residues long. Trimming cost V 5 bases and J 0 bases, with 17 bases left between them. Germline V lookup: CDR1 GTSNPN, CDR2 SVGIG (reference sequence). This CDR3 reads CAWAPARVSSYNSPLHF. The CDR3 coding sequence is TGTGCCTGGGCCCCTGCCAGGGTGAGCTCCTATAATTCACCCCTCCACTTT.

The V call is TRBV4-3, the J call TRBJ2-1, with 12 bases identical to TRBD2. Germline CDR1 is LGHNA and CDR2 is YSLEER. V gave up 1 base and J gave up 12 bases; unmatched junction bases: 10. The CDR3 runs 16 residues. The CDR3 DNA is TGCGCCAGCAGCCAAGGTTATACAGGACTAGCGGGATGGCAGTTCTTC. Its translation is CASSQGYTGLAGWQFF.

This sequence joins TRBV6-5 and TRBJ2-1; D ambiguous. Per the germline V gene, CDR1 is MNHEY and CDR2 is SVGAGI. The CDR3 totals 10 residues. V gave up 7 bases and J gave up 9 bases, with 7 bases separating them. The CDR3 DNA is TGTGCCAGCATTTCTTTTGAGCAGTTCTTC. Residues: CASISFEQFF.

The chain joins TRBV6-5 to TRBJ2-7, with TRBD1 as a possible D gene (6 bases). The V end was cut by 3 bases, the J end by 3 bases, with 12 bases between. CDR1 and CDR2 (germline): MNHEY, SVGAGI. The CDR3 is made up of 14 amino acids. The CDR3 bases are TGTGCCAGCAGTTATAAGGGCAGGGGCTACGAGCAGTACTTC. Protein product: CASSYKGRGYEQYF.

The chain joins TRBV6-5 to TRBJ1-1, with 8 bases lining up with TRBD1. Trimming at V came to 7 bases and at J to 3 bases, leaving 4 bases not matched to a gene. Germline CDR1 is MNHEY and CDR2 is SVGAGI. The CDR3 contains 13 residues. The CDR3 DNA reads TGTGCCAGCACCACAGGGGGTGACACTGAAGCTTTCTTT. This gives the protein CASTTGGDTEAFF.

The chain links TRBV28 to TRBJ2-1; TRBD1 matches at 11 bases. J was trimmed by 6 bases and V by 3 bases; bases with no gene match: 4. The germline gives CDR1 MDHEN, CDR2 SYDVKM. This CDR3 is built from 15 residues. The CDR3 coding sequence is TGTGCCAGCAGTTTCATTGGGACAGGGGGCAATGAGCAGTTCTTC. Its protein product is CASSFIGTGGNEQFF. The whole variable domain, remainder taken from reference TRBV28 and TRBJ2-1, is DVKVTQSSRYLVKRTGEKVFLECVQDMDHENMFWYRQDPGLGLRLIYFSYDVKMKEKGDIPEGYSVSREKKERFSLILESASTNQTSMYLCASSFIGTGGNEQFFGPGTRLTVL.

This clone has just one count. The CDR3: CASSHRGSSYEQYF. CDR3 in DNA: TGTGCCAGCAGCCACAGGGGGAGCTCCTACGAGCAGTACTTC. This sequence joins TRBV28 and TRBJ2-7, with 8 bases aligning to TRBD1. With V trimmed by 6 bases and J by 0 bases, 4 bases remained unmatched. Germline-derived CDR1 and CDR2 are MDHEN and SYDVKM. The CDR3 consists of 14 residues.

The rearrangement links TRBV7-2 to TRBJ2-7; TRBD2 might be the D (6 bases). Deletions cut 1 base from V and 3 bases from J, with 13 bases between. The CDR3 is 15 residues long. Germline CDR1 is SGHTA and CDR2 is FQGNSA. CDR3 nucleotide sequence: TGTGCCAGCAGCTTAGAAGGAGGGCTTCGCTACGAGCAGTACTTC. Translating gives CASSLEGGLRYEQYF.

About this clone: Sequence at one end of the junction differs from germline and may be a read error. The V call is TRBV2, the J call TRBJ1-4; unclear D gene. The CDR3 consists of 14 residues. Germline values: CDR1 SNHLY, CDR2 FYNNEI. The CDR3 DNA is TGTGCCAGCAGGGAAGCGGTTGGCAATGAAAAACTGTTTTTT. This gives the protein CASREAVGNEKLFF.

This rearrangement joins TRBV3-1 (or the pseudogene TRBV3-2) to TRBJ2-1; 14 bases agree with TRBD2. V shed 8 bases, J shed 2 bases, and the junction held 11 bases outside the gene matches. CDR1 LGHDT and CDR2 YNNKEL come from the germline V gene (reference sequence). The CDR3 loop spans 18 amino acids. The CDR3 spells CASGRGLAGDSPYNEQFF. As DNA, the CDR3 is TGTGCCAGCGGAAGGGGACTAGCGGGAGACAGCCCCTACAATGAGCAGTTCTTC.

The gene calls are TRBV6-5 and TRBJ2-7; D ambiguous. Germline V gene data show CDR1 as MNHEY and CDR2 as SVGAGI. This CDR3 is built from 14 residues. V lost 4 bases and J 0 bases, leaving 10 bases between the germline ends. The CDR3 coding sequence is TGTGCCAGCAGTTTTGCCCGGAGCTCCTACGAGCAGTACTTC. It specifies CASSFARSSYEQYF.

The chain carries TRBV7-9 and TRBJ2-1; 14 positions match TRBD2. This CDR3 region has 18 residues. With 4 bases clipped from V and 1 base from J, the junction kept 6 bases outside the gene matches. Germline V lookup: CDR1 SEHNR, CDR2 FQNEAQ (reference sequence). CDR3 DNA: TGTGCCAGCAGCTCCGGGACTAGCGGGAGACGGTCCTACAATGAGCAGTTCTTC. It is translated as CASSSGTSGRRSYNEQFF. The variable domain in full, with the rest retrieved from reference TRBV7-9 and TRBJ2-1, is DTGVSQNPRHKITKRGQNVTFRCDPISEHNRLYWYRQTLGQGPEFLTYFQNEAQLEKSRLLSDRFSAERPKGSFSTLEIQRTEQGDSAMYLCASSSGTSGRRSYNEQFFGPGTRLTVL.

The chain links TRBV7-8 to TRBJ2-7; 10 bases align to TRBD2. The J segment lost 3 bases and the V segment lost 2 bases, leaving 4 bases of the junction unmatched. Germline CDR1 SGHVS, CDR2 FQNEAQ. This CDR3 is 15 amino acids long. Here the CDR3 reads CASSLYSGRNYEQYF. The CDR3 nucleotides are TGTGCCAGCAGCTTATATAGCGGGAGGAACTACGAGCAGTACTTC.

CDR3 bases: TGTGCCAGCAGCTTAGTTCGGACTACCCAAGAGACCCAGTACTTC. This gives the protein CASSLVRTTQETQYF. V is TRBV7-2 and J is TRBJ2-5; perhaps TRBD2 as D (6 bases). The V and J ends lost 1 base and 1 base respectively, with 10 bases between them. Per germline, CDR1 SGHTA and CDR2 FQGNSA. CDR3 length equals 15 residues.

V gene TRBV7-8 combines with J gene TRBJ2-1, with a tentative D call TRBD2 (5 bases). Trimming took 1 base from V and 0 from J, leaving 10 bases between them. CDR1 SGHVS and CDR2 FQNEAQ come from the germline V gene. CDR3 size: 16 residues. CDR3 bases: TGTGCCAGCAGCTTAGGATTAGCGAGCTCCTACAATGAGCAGTTCTTC. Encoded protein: CASSLGLASSYNEQFF.

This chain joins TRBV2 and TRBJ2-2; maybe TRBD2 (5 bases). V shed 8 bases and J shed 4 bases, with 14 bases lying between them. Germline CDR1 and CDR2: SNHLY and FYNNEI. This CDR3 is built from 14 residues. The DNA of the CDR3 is TGTGCCAGCTCCCCCGGGATTAGCACCGGGGAGCTGTTTTTT. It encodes CASSPGISTGELFF.